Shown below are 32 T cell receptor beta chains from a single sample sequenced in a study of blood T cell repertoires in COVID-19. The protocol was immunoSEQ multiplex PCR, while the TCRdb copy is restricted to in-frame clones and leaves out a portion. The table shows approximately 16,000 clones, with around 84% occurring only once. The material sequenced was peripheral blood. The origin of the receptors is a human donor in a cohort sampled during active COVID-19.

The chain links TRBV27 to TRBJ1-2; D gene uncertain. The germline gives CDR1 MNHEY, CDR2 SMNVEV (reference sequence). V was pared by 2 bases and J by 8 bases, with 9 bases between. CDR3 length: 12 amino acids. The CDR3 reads CASSLGGRGYTF. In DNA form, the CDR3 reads TGTGCCAGCAGTTTAGGAGGGCGAGGCTACACCTTC.

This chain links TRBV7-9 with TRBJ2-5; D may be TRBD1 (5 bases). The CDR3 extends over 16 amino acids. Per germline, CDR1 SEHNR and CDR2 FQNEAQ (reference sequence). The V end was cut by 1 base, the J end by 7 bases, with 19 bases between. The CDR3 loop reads CASSLEFGQGKGTQYF. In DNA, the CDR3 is TGTGCCAGCAGCTTAGAATTTGGGCAGGGCAAAGGGACCCAGTACTTC.

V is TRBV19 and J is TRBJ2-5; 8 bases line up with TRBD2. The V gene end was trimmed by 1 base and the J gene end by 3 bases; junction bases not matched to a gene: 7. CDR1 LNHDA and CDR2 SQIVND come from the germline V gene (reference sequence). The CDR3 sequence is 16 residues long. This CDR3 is CASSIVWGSGKETQYF. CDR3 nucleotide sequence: TGTGCCAGTAGTATAGTTTGGGGTAGCGGGAAAGAGACCCAGTACTTC.

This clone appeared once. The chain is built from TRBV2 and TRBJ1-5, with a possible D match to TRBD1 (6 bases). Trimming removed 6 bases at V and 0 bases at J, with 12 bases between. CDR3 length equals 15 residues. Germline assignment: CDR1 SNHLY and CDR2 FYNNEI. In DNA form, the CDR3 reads TGTGCCAGCAGAAACGGACAGTTTAGCAATCAGCCCCAGCATTTT. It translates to CASRNGQFSNQPQHF. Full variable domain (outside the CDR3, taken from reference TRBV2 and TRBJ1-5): EPEVTQTPSHQVTQMGQEVILRCVPISNHLYFYWYRQILGQKVEFLVSFYNNEISEKSEIFDDQFSVERPDGSNFTLKIRSTKLEDSAMYFCASRNGQFSNQPQHFGDGTRLSIL.

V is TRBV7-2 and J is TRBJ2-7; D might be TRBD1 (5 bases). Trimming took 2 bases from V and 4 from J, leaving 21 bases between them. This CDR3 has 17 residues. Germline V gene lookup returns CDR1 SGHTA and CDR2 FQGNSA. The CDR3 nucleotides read TGTGCCAGCAGCTTATCAATAAGCGCAGGGCTATCGTACGAGCAGTACTTC. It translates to CASSLSISAGLSYEQYF.

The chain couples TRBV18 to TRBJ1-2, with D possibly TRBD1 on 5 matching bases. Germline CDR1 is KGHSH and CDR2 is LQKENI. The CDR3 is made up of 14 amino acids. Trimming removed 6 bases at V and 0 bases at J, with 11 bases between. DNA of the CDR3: TGTGCCAGCTCTAATCCGGGGGCTAACTATGGCTACACCTTC. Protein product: CASSNPGANYGYTF.

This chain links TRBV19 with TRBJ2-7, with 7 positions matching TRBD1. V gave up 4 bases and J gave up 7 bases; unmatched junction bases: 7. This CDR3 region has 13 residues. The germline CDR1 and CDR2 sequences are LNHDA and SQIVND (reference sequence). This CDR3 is CASSTRQGREQYF. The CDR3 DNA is TGTGCCAGTAGTACCCGACAGGGACGGGAGCAGTACTTC.

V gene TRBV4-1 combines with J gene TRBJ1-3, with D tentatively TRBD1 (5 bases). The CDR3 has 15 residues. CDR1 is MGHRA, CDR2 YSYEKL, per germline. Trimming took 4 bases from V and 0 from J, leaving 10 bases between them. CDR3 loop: CASSPTEGSGNTIYF. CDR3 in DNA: TGCGCCAGCAGCCCGACAGAAGGCTCTGGAAACACCATATATTTT.

CDR3 amino acids: CASSAGQGIYGYTF. The CDR3 coding sequence is TGTGCCAGCAGCGCCGGACAGGGAATCTATGGCTACACCTTC. The rearrangement uses TRBV9 and TRBJ1-2; 8 bases are a match to TRBD1. V lost 3 bases, J lost 4 bases, and 5 bases stayed unmatched. Germline V gene data show CDR1 as SGDLS and CDR2 as YYNGEE. The CDR3 consists of 14 residues.

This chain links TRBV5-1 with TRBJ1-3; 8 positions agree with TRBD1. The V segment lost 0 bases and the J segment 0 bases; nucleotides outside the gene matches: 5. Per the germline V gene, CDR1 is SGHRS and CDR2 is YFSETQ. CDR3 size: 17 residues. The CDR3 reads CASSLDRGGLSGNTIYF. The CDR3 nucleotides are TGCGCCAGCAGCTTGGACAGGGGGGGTCTCTCTGGAAACACCATATATTTT.

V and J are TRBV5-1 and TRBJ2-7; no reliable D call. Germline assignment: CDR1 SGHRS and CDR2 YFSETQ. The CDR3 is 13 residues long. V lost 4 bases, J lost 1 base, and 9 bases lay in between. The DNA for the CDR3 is TGCGCCAGCAGCGCCGGGTTTTCCTACGAGCAGTACTTC. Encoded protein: CASSAGFSYEQYF.

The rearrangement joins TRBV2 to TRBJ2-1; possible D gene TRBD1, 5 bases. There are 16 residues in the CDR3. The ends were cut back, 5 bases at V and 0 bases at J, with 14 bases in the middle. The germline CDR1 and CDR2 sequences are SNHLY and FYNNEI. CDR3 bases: TGTGCCAGCAGTCGTCAGGGATTGAGCTCCTACAATGAGCAGTTCTTC. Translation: CASSRQGLSSYNEQFF.

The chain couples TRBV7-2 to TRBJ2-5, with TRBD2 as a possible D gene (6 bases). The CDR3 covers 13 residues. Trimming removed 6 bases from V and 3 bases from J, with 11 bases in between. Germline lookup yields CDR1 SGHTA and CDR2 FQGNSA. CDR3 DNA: TGTGCCAGCAGTTACGAGCGGGAAGAGACCCAGTACTTC. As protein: CASSYEREETQYF.

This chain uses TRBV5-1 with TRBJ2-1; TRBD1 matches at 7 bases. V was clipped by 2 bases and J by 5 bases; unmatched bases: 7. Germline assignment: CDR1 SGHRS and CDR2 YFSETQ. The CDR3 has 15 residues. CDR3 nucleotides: TGCGCCAGCAGCTTACAGGGGATCGTTAACAATGAGCAGTTCTTC. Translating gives CASSLQGIVNNEQFF.

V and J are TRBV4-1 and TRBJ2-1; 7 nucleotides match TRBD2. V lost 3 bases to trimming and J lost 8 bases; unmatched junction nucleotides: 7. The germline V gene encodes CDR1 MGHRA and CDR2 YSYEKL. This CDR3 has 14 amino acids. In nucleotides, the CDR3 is TGCGCCAGCAGCCAGACTAGCTTTGGAGATGAGCAGTTCTTC. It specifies CASSQTSFGDEQFF.

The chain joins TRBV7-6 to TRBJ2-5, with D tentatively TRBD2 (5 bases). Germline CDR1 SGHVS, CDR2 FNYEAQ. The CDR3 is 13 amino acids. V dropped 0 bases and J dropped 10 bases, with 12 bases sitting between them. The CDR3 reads CASSLASRASQYF. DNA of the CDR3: TGTGCCAGCAGCTTAGCATCGAGGGCAAGCCAGTACTTC.

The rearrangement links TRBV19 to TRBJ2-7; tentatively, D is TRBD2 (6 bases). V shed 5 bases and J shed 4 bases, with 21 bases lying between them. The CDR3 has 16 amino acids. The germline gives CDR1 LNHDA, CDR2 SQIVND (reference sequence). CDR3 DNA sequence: TGTGCCAGTAGTCCGGGGACGGGGGTCGGGATATACGAGCAGTACTTC. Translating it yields CASSPGTGVGIYEQYF.

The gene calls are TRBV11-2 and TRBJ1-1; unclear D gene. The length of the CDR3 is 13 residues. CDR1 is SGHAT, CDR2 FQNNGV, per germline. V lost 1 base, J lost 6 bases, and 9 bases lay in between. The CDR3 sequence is CASSLGRGAEAFF. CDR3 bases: TGTGCCAGCAGCTTAGGGAGAGGAGCTGAAGCTTTCTTT.

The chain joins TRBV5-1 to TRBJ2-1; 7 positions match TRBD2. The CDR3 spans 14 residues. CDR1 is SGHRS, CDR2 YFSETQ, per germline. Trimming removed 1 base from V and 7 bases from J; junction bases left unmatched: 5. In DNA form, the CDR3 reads TGCGCCAGCAGCTTGCCTAGCGGTTCAAATGAGCAGTTCTTC. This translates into CASSLPSGSNEQFF.

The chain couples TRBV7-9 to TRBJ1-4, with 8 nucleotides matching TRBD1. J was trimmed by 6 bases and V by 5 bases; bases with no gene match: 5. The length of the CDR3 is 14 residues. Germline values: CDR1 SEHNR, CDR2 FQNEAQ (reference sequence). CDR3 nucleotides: TGTGCCAGCAGCGCGACAGGGGAACATGAAAAACTGTTTTTT. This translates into CASSATGEHEKLFF.

The CDR3 bases are TGTGCCAGCAGTGAATCCCGGGACAGGGCAGATACGCAGTATTTT. This encodes CASSESRDRADTQYF. The V and J genes are TRBV25-1 and TRBJ2-3, with TRBD1 identical over 9 bases. Germline V gene lookup returns CDR1 MGHDK and CDR2 SYGVNS. With V trimmed by 1 base and J by 4 bases, 3 bases remained unmatched. There are 15 residues in the CDR3. Supplemented by reference TRBV25-1 and TRBJ2-3, the full variable domain reads EADIYQTPRYLVIGTGKKITLECSQTMGHDKMYWYQQDPGMELHLIHYSYGVNSTEKGDLSSESTVSRIRTEHFPLTLESARPSHTSQYLCASSESRDRADTQYFGPGTRLTVL.

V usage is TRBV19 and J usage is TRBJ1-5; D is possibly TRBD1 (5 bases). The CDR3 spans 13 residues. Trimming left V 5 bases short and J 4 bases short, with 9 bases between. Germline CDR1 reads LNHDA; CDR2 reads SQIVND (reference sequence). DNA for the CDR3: TGTGCCAGTAGTCGACAGAGAAATCAGCCCCAGCATTTT. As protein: CASSRQRNQPQHF.

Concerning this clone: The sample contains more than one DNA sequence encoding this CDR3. In nucleotides, the CDR3 is TGCGCCAGCAGCCAGTCCGACACTGAAGCTTTCTTT. Encoded protein: CASSQSDTEAFF. The chain has TRBV4-3 and TRBJ1-1; D is uncertain. CDR1 is LGHNA, CDR2 YSLEER, per germline. Trimming took off 3 bases at V and 3 bases at J, with 5 bases between the two ends. The CDR3 consists of 12 residues.

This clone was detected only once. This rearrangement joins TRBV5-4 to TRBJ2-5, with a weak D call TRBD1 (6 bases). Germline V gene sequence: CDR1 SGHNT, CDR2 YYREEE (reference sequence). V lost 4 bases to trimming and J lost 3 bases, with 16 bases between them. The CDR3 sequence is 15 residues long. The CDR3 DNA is TGTGCCAGCAGCCCGGGTGGGACATTTAAAGAGACCCAGTACTTC. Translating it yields CASSPGGTFKETQYF.

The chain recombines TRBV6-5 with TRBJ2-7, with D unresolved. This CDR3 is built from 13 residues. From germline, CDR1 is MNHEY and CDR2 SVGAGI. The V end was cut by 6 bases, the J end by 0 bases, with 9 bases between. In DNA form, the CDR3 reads TGTGCCAGCAGACTAATAAACTCCTACGAGCAGTACTTC. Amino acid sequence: CASRLINSYEQYF.

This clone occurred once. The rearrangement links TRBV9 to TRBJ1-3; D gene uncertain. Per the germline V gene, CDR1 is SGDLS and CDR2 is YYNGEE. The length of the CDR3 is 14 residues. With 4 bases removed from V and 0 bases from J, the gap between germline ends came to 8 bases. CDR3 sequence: CASSYAGSGNTIYF. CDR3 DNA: TGTGCCAGCAGCTACGCGGGCTCTGGAAACACCATATATTTT.

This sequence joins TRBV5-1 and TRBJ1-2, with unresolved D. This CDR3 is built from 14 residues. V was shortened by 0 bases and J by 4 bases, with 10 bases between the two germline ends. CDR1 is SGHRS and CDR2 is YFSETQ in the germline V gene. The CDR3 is CASSLGRLSYGYTF. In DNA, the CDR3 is TGCGCCAGCAGCTTGGGCAGACTTAGCTATGGCTACACCTTC.

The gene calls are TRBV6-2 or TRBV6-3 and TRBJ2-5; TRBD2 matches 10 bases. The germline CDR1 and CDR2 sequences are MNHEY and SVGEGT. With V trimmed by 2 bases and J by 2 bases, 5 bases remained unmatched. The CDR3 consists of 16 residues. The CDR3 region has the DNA TGTGCCAGCAGTTACCCCCTAGCGGGGGATCAAGAGACCCAGTACTTC. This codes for CASSYPLAGDQETQYF.

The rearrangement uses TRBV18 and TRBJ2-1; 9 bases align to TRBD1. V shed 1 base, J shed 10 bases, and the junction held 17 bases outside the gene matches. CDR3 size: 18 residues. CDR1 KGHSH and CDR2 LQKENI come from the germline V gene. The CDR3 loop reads CASSPRFSGRTGVQEQFF. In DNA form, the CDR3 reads TGTGCCAGCTCACCACGATTTAGCGGGCGGACAGGGGTGCAAGAGCAGTTCTTC.

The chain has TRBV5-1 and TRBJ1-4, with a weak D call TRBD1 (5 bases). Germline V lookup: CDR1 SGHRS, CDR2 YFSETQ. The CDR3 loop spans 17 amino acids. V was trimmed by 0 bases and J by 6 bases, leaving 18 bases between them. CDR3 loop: CASSLGLPQGGDEKLFF. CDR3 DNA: TGCGCCAGCAGCTTGGGTCTCCCGCAGGGAGGAGATGAAAAACTGTTTTTT.

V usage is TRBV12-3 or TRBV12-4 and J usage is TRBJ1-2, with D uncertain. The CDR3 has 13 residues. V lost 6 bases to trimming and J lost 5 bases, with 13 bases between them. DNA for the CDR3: TGTGCCAGCAGCCTCAGCAGGCTATATGGCTACACCTTC. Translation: CASSLSRLYGYTF.

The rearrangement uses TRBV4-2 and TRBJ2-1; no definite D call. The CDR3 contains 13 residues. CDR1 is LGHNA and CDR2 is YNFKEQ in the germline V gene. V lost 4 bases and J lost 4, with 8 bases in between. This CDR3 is CASSPLVYNEQFF. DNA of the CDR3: TGTGCCAGCAGCCCCTTAGTATACAATGAGCAGTTCTTC.